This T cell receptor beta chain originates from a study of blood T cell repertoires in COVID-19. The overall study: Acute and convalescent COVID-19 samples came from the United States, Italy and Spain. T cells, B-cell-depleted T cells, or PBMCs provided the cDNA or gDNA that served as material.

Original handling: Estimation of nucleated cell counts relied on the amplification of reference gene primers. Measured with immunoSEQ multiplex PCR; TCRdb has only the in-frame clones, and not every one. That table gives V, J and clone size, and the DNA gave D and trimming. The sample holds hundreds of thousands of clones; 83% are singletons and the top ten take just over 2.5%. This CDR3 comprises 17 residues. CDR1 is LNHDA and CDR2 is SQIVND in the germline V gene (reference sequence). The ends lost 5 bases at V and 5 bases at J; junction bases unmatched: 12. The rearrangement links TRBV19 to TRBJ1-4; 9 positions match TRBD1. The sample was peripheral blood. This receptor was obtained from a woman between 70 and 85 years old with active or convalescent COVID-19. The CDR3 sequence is CASSARDRAPFNEKLFF. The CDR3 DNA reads TGTGCCAGTAGTGCCCGGGACAGGGCTCCTTTCAATGAAAAACTGTTTTTT.